The next 3 T cell receptor beta chains were all read from a single sample in a study of blood T cell repertoires in COVID-19. Produced via immunoSEQ multiplex PCR; TCRdb's table is partial and in-frame only. Of roughly 150,000 clones in the sample, 60% to 85% were seen once. Input material: peripheral blood. These receptor sequences come from a man in his sixties with acute or convalescent COVID-19.

The chain uses TRBV7-2 and TRBJ2-7; D remains ambiguous. CDR3 length: 16 amino acids. The V end lost 1 base, the J end lost 2 bases, and 15 bases lay between the germline ends. Germline CDR1 SGHTA, CDR2 FQGNSA. The CDR3 nucleotides read TGTGCCAGCAGCTTAGACGGAGTACCATTCACCTACGAGCAGTACTTC. Its protein is CASSLDGVPFTYEQYF. Looking up the rest from reference TRBV7-2 and TRBJ2-7 gives the full variable domain: GAGVSQSPSNKVTEKGKDVELRCDPISGHTALYWYRQSLGQGLEFLIYFQGNSAPDKSGLPSDRFSAERTGGSVSTLTIQRTQQEDSAVYLCASSLDGVPFTYEQYFGPGTRLTVT.

V gene TRBV30 combines with J gene TRBJ1-2; no clear D gene. The length of the CDR3 is 14 residues. Germline V lookup: CDR1 GTSNPN, CDR2 SVGIG (reference sequence). V gave up 0 bases and J gave up 0 bases, with 8 bases separating them. CDR3 DNA: TGTGCCTGGAGTGTCGAGGAATCTAACTATGGCTACACCTTC. This codes for CAWSVEESNYGYTF.

The rearrangement uses TRBV25-1 and TRBJ1-1, with D possibly being TRBD1 (6 bases). Germline V CDR1 and CDR2: MGHDK, SYGVNS. The ends were cut back, 0 bases at V and 0 bases at J, with 8 bases in the middle. The CDR3 covers 15 residues. Written as DNA, the CDR3 is TGTGCCAGCAGTGAATATGGACAGATGAACACTGAAGCTTTCTTT. This translates into CASSEYGQMNTEAFF.